Listed below are T cell receptor beta chains from one sample, sequenced in a study of T cell changes during pregnancy in multiple sclerosis. The protocol was immunoSEQ multiplex PCR, while the TCRdb copy is restricted to in-frame clones and leaves out a portion. The repertoire holds around 66,000 clones, with 91% as singletons. The source was peripheral blood, collected after pregnancy. These receptors were taken from a female donor in good health, enrolled as a control in a pregnancy study. Both conserved end residues are part of each CDR3. D genes are given only for firm matches. Size is stated for part of the rows, as once, few or many counts, or as a class when the clone is expanded.

clone size	J gene	V gene	D gene	CDR3 DNA	CDR3 protein
-	TRBJ1-4	TRBV5-1	TRBD1	TGCGCCAGCAGCGCGGGACAGGGGACAACCCCCTCTGAAAAACTGTTTTTT	CASSAGQGTTPSEKLFF
-	TRBJ1-1	TRBV4-2	-	TGTGCCAGCAGCCAAGATATAACGGAGTCTGAAGCTTTCTTT	CASSQDITESEAFF
-	TRBJ1-2	TRBV5-6	-	TGTGCCAGCAGCTTGTGGTCAGTAACTAACTATGGCTACACCTTC	CASSLWSVTNYGYTF
-	TRBJ1-1	TRBV2	-	TGTGCCGCGGGGCTGAACACTGAAGCTTTCTTT	CAAGLNTEAFF
-	TRBJ1-6	TRBV7-5	-	TGTGCCAGAAGCTCGGGGGGCCATAGGAGTTCACCCCTCCACTTT	CARSSGGHRSSPLHF
-	TRBJ2-5	TRBV5-1	TRBD2	TGCGCCAGCAGCTTGAGGATGGTTCTAGCGGGAGAGACCCAGTACTTC	CASSLRMVLAGETQYF
-	TRBJ2-7	TRBV27	-	TGTGCCAGCAGTTTACAGGGGCCCTCCTACGAGCAGTACTTC	CASSLQGPSYEQYF
once	TRBJ2-7	TRBV29-1	-	TGCAGCGTTGAAGGACAGTCCTACGAGCAGTACTTC	CSVEGQSYEQYF
-	TRBJ2-7	TRBV6-1	-	TGTGCCAGCAGTGAAAGGGGCAGGAAAGCCTACGAGCAGTACTTC	CASSERGRKAYEQYF
-	TRBJ2-1	TRBV12-5	-	TGTGCTAGTGGTCCGTCGGGGGTGAATGAGCAGTTCTTC	CASGPSGVNEQFF
few	TRBJ2-1	TRBV19	-	TGTGCCAGTAGCAAAAACCCGGCAGGGAAGAATGAGCAGTTCTTC	CASSKNPAGKNEQFF
-	TRBJ2-3	TRBV5-8	-	TGTGCCAGCAGCTTCAGCGGACTGGCGGGCACAGATACGCAGTATTTT	CASSFSGLAGTDTQYF
-	TRBJ2-7	TRBV9	-	TGTGCCAGCAGCGGGGACATGAAGGAGCAGTACTTC	CASSGDMKEQYF
-	TRBJ2-7	TRBV7-2	-	TGTGCCAGCAGCCCGCCACAGGGCGAGGGCTACGAGCAGTACTTC	CASSPPQGEGYEQYF
-	TRBJ1-2	TRBV6-1	-	TGTGCCAGCAGTGAATCCGGGACTAGATCAGCTAACTATGGCTACACCTTC	CASSESGTRSANYGYTF
-	TRBJ1-5	TRBV6-5	-	TGTGCCAGCAGTTACGGGGGGGCTCGGCAGCCCCAGCATTTT	CASSYGGARQPQHF
-	TRBJ2-2	TRBV6-5	-	TGTGCCAGCAGTTACTCGGGCACCTTGAACACCGGGGAGCTGTTTTTT	CASSYSGTLNTGELFF
-	TRBJ1-2	TRBV6-1	TRBD1	TGTGCCAGCAGTGAAGGGGACAGGGGATTTTATGGCTACACCTTC	CASSEGDRGFYGYTF
-	TRBJ1-1	TRBV11-2	TRBD1	TGTGCCAGCAGCTCCCTCGGACAGGGAAGTAAAGCTTTCTTT	CASSSLGQGSKAFF
-	TRBJ2-5	TRBV7-6	-	TGTGCCAGCAGCTTAGTACGGGGACAAGAGACCCAGTACTTC	CASSLVRGQETQYF
-	TRBJ2-5	TRBV2	-	TGTGCCAGCAGCGACAGGCAAGAGACCCAGTACTTC	CASSDRQETQYF
-	TRBJ1-5	TRBV7-2	TRBD1	TGTGCCAGCAGCGCAATAGGGACAGCATATAGCAATCAGCCCCAGCATTTT	CASSAIGTAYSNQPQHF
-	TRBJ1-2	TRBV6-5	TRBD1	TGTGCCAGCAGTTACTTGAGGACAGGGGGAGATGGCTACACCTTC	CASSYLRTGGDGYTF
-	TRBJ2-1	TRBV27	TRBD1	TGTGCCAGCACGGGGACAGGTAACAATGAGCAGTTCTTC	CASTGTGNNEQFF
few	TRBJ2-3	TRBV4-1	TRBD2	TGCGCCAGCAGCCGATCGGTCCATTTAATAGCGGGGGGGCTGTCAGATACGCAGTATTTT	CASSRSVHLIAGGLSDTQYF
-	TRBJ1-2	TRBV2	TRBD1	TGTGCCAGCGGGACAGATCGCAAAGGGGGCTACACCTTC	CASGTDRKGGYTF
-	TRBJ2-7	TRBV18	TRBD1	TGTGCCAGCTCACCATTGGACAGGGGTGACCTCGAGCAGTACTTC	CASSPLDRGDLEQYF
-	TRBJ2-4	TRBV5-4	TRBD1	TGTGCCAGCAGCTTGGGACAGGGGCCGGGCAAAAACATTCAGTACTTC	CASSLGQGPGKNIQYF
-	TRBJ2-7	TRBV20-1	-	TGCAGTGCGGGGGGGGCAGAGGAGCAGTACTTC	CSAGGAEEQYF
-	TRBJ1-1	TRBV27	-	TGTGCCAGCAGTCCAGGGCCTTCGTACACTGAAGCTTTCTTT	CASSPGPSYTEAFF
-	TRBJ1-1	TRBV25-1	-	TGTGCCAGCAGCCGGGCGGGAAACACTGAAGCTTTCTTT	CASSRAGNTEAFF
-	TRBJ2-1	TRBV9	TRBD2	TGTGCCAGCAGCGTAGGACTAGCGGGGGTAGAGAATGAGCAGTTCTTC	CASSVGLAGVENEQFF
-	TRBJ2-7	TRBV6-1	TRBD1	TGTGCCGTTACCCCCGGGACAGGTTACGAGCAGTACTTC	CAVTPGTGYEQYF
-	TRBJ2-7	TRBV9	-	TGTGCCAGCAGCGAGAACGACGGCTCGGGGATTTACGAGCAGTACTTC	CASSENDGSGIYEQYF
-	TRBJ1-2	TRBV15	-	TGTGCCACCAGCAGAGATCGCGGGGAGCGGGGCTACACCTTC	CATSRDRGERGYTF
-	TRBJ2-5	TRBV5-1	-	TGCGCCAGCAGCGTAAAGACAAACCAAGAGACCCAGTACTTC	CASSVKTNQETQYF
-	TRBJ2-7	TRBV27	-	TGTGCCAGCAGTTCCCACACGAACTACGAGCAGTACTTC	CASSSHTNYEQYF
once	TRBJ2-1	TRBV5-1	TRBD2	TGCGCCAGCAGCTTGAGCGGGGGGGGCTACAATGAGCAGTTCTTC	CASSLSGGGYNEQFF
-	TRBJ2-5	TRBV4-1	TRBD2	TGCGCCAGCAAAAAAGGTGGTAGCGGGGGCGAAGAGACCCAGTACTTC	CASKKGGSGGEETQYF
-	TRBJ2-5	TRBV5-6	TRBD1	TGTGCCAGCAGCAGGGACAGGGGGAACCAAGAGACCCAGTACTTC	CASSRDRGNQETQYF
-	TRBJ1-1	TRBV25-1	TRBD1	TGTGCCAGCAACCCAACGACAGGGGCGAACACTGAAGCTTTCTTT	CASNPTTGANTEAFF
-	TRBJ2-1	TRBV11-2	-	TGTGCCAGCAGCTTAGGTCTAGGGGGAGGGGATGAGCAGTTCTTC	CASSLGLGGGDEQFF
-	TRBJ1-5	TRBV2	-	TGTGCCAGCAGGAATACAGTGGGCAATCAGCCCCAGCATTTT	CASRNTVGNQPQHF
-	TRBJ1-5	TRBV7-9	-	TGTGCCAGCAGCGCGACAGGAAATAGCAATCAGCCCCAGCATTTT	CASSATGNSNQPQHF